These 16 T cell receptor beta chains were all obtained from the same sample, sequenced in a study of identical twins. TCRdb re-derived calls from the 5' RACE reads in MiXCR, one entry per CDR3 protein. This sample has around 340,000 distinct CDR3 sequences, with around 9% found just once. What was sequenced was naive T cells sorted from blood. The receptors originated from a woman aged 45 to 65 in good health.

This clonotype appeared many times. The chain uses TRBV7-8 and TRBJ2-5; no clear D gene. The CDR3 totals 14 residues. The V gene lost 1 base and the J gene lost 4 bases, with 10 bases spanning the gap. Germline loops: CDR1 SGHVS, CDR2 FQNEAQ. CDR3 protein: CASSLGIGGETQYF. As DNA, the CDR3 is TGTGCCAGCAGCTTAGGGATAGGTGGAGAGACCCAGTACTTC.

This clonotype was observed a few times. The chain is built from TRBV2 and TRBJ2-2; D is ambiguous. From germline, CDR1 is SNHLY and CDR2 FYNNEI. The CDR3 spans 15 residues. Trimming took 7 bases from V and 4 from J, leaving 16 bases between them. The CDR3 loop reads CASTGEAWSTGELFF. The CDR3 region has the DNA TGTGCCAGCACGGGTGAGGCGTGGTCCACCGGGGAGCTGTTTTTT.

The CDR3 sequence: CASMRQGRREGSYEQYF. CDR3 DNA: TGTGCCAGCATGAGGCAGGGTCGGCGGGAGGGCTCCTACGAGCAGTACTTC. The genes are TRBV27 and TRBJ2-7; TRBD2 matches 9 bases. The germline gives CDR1 MNHEY, CDR2 SMNVEV (reference sequence). The CDR3 is made up of 17 amino acids. V was pared by 7 bases and J by 0 bases, with 13 bases of the junction left unmatched.

This clonotype was counted only a few times. The gene calls are TRBV5-5 and TRBJ2-1; 16 nucleotides line up with TRBD2. Trimming cost V 4 bases and J 5 bases; bases outside gene matches: 15. The CDR3 runs to 20 residues. Germline loops: CDR1 SGHKS, CDR2 YYEKEE (reference sequence). This CDR3 reads CASSLTGLGTSGRENNEQFF. As DNA, the CDR3 is TGTGCCAGCAGCCTCACAGGGCTCGGGACTAGCGGGAGGGAGAACAATGAGCAGTTCTTC.

This clonotype appeared many times. The chain joins TRBV2 to TRBJ1-5; a possible D gene is TRBD1 (6 bases). There are 16 residues in the CDR3. V was shortened by 6 bases and J by 4 bases, with 19 bases between the two germline ends. Germline values: CDR1 SNHLY, CDR2 FYNNEI. CDR3 sequence (DNA): TGTGCCAGCAGCATCTGGAGGGGGGTAGGAAATCAGCCCCAGCATTTT. Its protein is CASSIWRGVGNQPQHF.

This clonotype showed up just a few times. CDR3 residues: CSLKGEPNTEAFF. The CDR3 nucleotides are TGCAGCCTTAAGGGGGAGCCGAACACTGAAGCTTTCTTT. V usage is TRBV29-1 and J usage is TRBJ1-1; a weak D match, TRBD1 (6 bases). In germline, CDR1 is SQVTM, CDR2 ANQGSEA. V was shortened by 8 bases and J by 1 base, with 14 bases between the two germline ends. The CDR3 spans 13 residues.

At least ten counts were recorded for this clonotype. The J gene is TRBJ1-4, the V gene TRBV7-8, with no clear D. The V and J ends lost 5 bases and 8 bases respectively, with 15 bases between them. There are 14 residues in the CDR3. CDR1 and CDR2 (germline): SGHVS, FQNEAQ. CDR3 nucleotide sequence: TGTGCCAGCAGCGGGCTTAGCGTTGGGGAAAAACTGTTTTTT. Residues: CASSGLSVGEKLFF.

V is TRBV9 and J is TRBJ1-1, with a possible D match to TRBD1 (6 bases). Germline V lookup: CDR1 SGDLS, CDR2 YYNGEE. The CDR3 loop spans 13 amino acids. Between the trimmed V and J ends, which lost 4 bases and 7 bases, there was a span of 14 bases. CDR3 residues: CASSLQGIGEAFF. The CDR3 nucleotides read TGTGCCAGCAGCTTACAGGGCATCGGTGAAGCTTTCTTT.

This sequence joins TRBV10-3 and TRBJ1-4; TRBD1 matches at 9 bases. V lost 9 bases and J lost 6; bases outside the gene matches: 5. The CDR3 contains 13 residues. Germline V CDR1 and CDR2: ENHRY, SYGVKD. In DNA form, the CDR3 reads TGTGCCATGGCACAGGGGGCGGATGAAAAACTGTTTTTT. The encoded protein is CAMAQGADEKLFF.

This chain uses TRBV10-3 with TRBJ1-2; D gene ambiguous. Trimming cost V 3 bases and J 0 bases, with 5 bases left between them. Germline loops: CDR1 ENHRY, CDR2 SYGVKD. CDR3 length: 13 residues. The DNA for the CDR3 is TGTGCCATCAGTGAAGGCACTAACTATGGCTACACCTTC. It codes for CAISEGTNYGYTF.

This clonotype was counted ten times or more. The CDR3 region is CASSPPGQGPYEQYF. The CDR3 nucleotides read TGTGCCAGCAGCCCCCCGGGACAGGGTCCCTACGAGCAGTACTTC. The genes are TRBV14 and TRBJ2-7, with TRBD1 identical over 9 bases. The length of the CDR3 is 15 residues. Germline V gene lookup returns CDR1 SGHDN and CDR2 FVKESK. J lost 2 bases, V lost 4 bases, and 6 bases had no gene match.

This clonotype was recorded a few times. The CDR3 DNA sequence: TGTGCCAGCAGCTCCTCGAGCGGGAGCCCCACTAGCACAGATACGCAGTATTTT. The encoded protein is CASSSSSGSPTSTDTQYF. The rearrangement links TRBV7-9 to TRBJ2-3, with 8 nucleotides matching TRBD2. Germline V CDR1 and CDR2: SEHNR, FQNEAQ (reference sequence). The CDR3 loop spans 18 amino acids. Germline trimming cut 4 bases from V and 0 bases from J; bases unmatched to any gene: 12.

The chain couples TRBV10-3 to TRBJ2-5, with 9 bases identical to TRBD2. Germline loops: CDR1 ENHRY, CDR2 SYGVKD. The CDR3 is 17 residues long. Losses at the gene ends were 2 bases for V and 5 bases for J; bases not matched to a gene: 12. CDR3 DNA: TGTGCCATCAGTGAGGATATAGCGGGAGTTCTAGGCGAGACCCAGTACTTC. This encodes CAISEDIAGVLGETQYF.

The chain uses TRBV19 and TRBJ2-2; the D is unclear. Germline CDR1 LNHDA, CDR2 SQIVND (reference sequence). The CDR3 sequence is 14 residues long. The V end was cut by 8 bases, the J end by 0 bases, with 10 bases between. CDR3 nucleotide sequence: TGTGCCAGTCTAGAGGAGACGAACACCGGGGAGCTGTTTTTT. The encoded protein is CASLEETNTGELFF.

V is TRBV24-1 and J is TRBJ2-7; maybe TRBD1 (6 bases). The V gene's germline CDR1 is KGHDR and CDR2 SFDVKD. This CDR3 is 15 amino acids long. The V end was cut by 2 bases, the J end by 3 bases, with 13 bases between. The CDR3: CATSDSQGWNYEQYF. CDR3 nucleotides: TGTGCCACCAGTGATTCACAGGGTTGGAACTACGAGCAGTACTTC.

This clonotype has a count of ten or more. CDR3 loop: CASSQFGVGETQYF. The CDR3 DNA sequence: TGCGCCAGCAGCCAATTCGGGGTCGGAGAGACCCAGTACTTC. V and J are TRBV4-1 and TRBJ2-5, with D tentatively TRBD2 (5 bases). V was trimmed by 2 bases and J by 4 bases, leaving 11 bases between them. From germline, CDR1 is MGHRA and CDR2 YSYEKL. The CDR3 runs to 14 residues.